These 17 T cell receptor beta chains were all obtained from the same sample, sequenced in a study of metastatic and nonmetastatic thyroid tumors. From the PCR reads, TCRdb re-called clones with MiXCR. This sample carries about 59,000 clones, around 16% of them seen once, and the ten largest clones take about 9.4%. Among the patients, none had received any treatment before thyroid surgery. The specimen was blood. The receptors stem from a male donor with papillary thyroid cancer or a benign thyroid nodule (not recorded which). Some clones in this sample may be carry-over from other donors' samples.

This clone was picked up many times. The V and J genes are TRBV20-1 and TRBJ2-7; 9 bases line up with TRBD1. The CDR3 covers 15 residues. Per the germline V gene, CDR1 is DFQATT and CDR2 is SNEGSKA (reference sequence). Germline trimming cut 5 bases from V and 0 bases from J; bases unmatched to any gene: 8. CDR3 amino acids: CSARGDRVLSYEQYV. Here the CDR3 DNA reads TGCAGTGCTCGAGGGGACAGGGTTCTCTCCTACGAGCAGTACGTC.

Of note for this clone: This may come from a read error, since a much larger clone is one base off. The sample contains more than one DNA sequence encoding this CDR3. The chain carries TRBV13 and TRBJ2-1; D unresolved. Per germline, CDR1 PRHDT and CDR2 FYEKMQ (reference sequence). This CDR3 is built from 16 residues. CDR3 in DNA: TGTGCCAGCAGCTTAAGTGTACCCTCGACGCACAACGAGCAGTTCTTC. This gives the protein CASSLSVPSTHNEQFF.

As for this clone: Relative to the germline gene, one junction end is altered; a read error may explain this. V is TRBV7-7 and J is TRBJ2-2, with D possibly matching TRBD2 (6 bases). Germline-derived CDR1 and CDR2 are SSHAT and FNYEAQ (reference sequence). The CDR3 is 17 residues long. This chain's CDR3 is CASSFGVEGGSNGEPFF. In nucleotides, the CDR3 is TGTGCTAGCAGCTTCGGGGTAGAGGGAGGATCCAACGGGGAGCCGTTTTTT.

This clone was recorded at least ten times. The V gene is TRBV7-2, the J gene TRBJ1-1; D is possibly TRBD1 (6 bases). The germline V gene has CDR1 SGHTA and CDR2 FQGNSA. V was pared by 5 bases and J by 1 base, with 8 bases between. The CDR3 has 13 amino acids. The CDR3 loop reads CASSLRGNTEAFF. As DNA, the CDR3 is TGTGCCAGCAGCCTCAGGGGGAACACTGAAGCTTTCTTT.

This clone was picked up many times. The rearrangement uses TRBV9 and TRBJ2-3; 10 positions agree with TRBD2. V was clipped by 6 bases and J by 1 base; unmatched bases: 5. The CDR3 runs to 15 residues. CDR1 is SGDLS, CDR2 YYNGEE, per germline. CDR3 DNA: TGTGCCAGCAACCTAAGCGGGAGGGGCACAGATACGCAGTATTTT. Protein: CASNLSGRGTDTQYF.

This clone appeared many times. The chain has TRBV4-2 and TRBJ1-2; 8 nucleotides line up with TRBD1. CDR1 and CDR2 from the germline V gene are LGHNA and YNFKEQ. This CDR3 contains 16 residues. V was pared by 3 bases and J by 6 bases, with 12 bases of the junction left unmatched. CDR3 protein: CASSQPATGQVDGYTF. CDR3 DNA: TGTGCCAGCAGCCAGCCTGCCACGGGACAGGTGGATGGCTACACCTTC.

This clone came up many times. The CDR3 reads CASSPQSGGETQYF. The CDR3 DNA reads as TGTGCCAGCAGCCCACAATCGGGTGGGGAGACCCAGTACTTC. The rearrangement links TRBV7-2 to TRBJ2-5; D gene unclear. CDR1 and CDR2 (germline): SGHTA, FQGNSA. V was shortened by 5 bases and J by 5 bases, with 15 bases between the two germline ends. CDR3 size: 14 residues.

This clone was counted many times. V and J are TRBV20-1 and TRBJ1-1; D remains ambiguous. This CDR3 comprises 13 residues. CDR1 is DFQATT and CDR2 is SNEGSKA in the germline V gene (reference sequence). V lost 5 bases, J lost 2 bases, and 12 bases lay in between. The chain's CDR3 is CSAPGGRNTEAFF. CDR3 nucleotides: TGCAGTGCTCCTGGAGGGCGAAACACTGAAGCTTTCTTT.

The V call is TRBV20-1, the J call TRBJ2-3; 8 bases line up with TRBD2. Germline CDR1 is DFQATT and CDR2 is SNEGSKA (reference sequence). Unmatched junction bases numbered 17, after V lost 6 bases and J lost 3 bases. The length of the CDR3 is 17 residues. The CDR3 sequence is CSATGLSGGTRTDTQYF. For the CDR3, the DNA is TGCAGTGCAACGGGACTAAGCGGGGGAACTAGAACAGATACGCAGTATTTT.

This clone was seen more than once but under ten times. Germline is not matched at one junction end, which may reflect a read error. The J gene is TRBJ2-3, the V gene TRBV5-1; unclear D gene. The CDR3 has 14 residues. Germline V CDR1 and CDR2: SGHRS, YFSETQ. In nucleotides, the CDR3 is TGCGCCACCTCGCGTAGCTGGGTAGCCGATACCCAGTATTTT. The encoded protein is CATSRSWVADTQYF.

A remark on this clone: Given a much more abundant clone one base away, this may be a read error. V is TRBV11-1 and J is TRBJ2-1; 8 nucleotides match TRBD1. The V gene end was trimmed by 6 bases and the J gene end by 4 bases; junction bases not matched to a gene: 14. Germline loops: CDR1 SGHAT, CDR2 FQDESV (reference sequence). The CDR3 consists of 17 residues. CDR3 region: CASSTPLAQGAYNEQFF. The CDR3 DNA follows: TGTGCCAGCAGTACCCCCCTGGCTCAGGGGGCGTACAATGAGCAGTTCTTC.

There are many counts of this clone. The same CDR3 can be traced to other DNA sequences in this sample. The chain recombines TRBV19 with TRBJ2-2; D may be TRBD1 (6 bases). Germline loops: CDR1 LNHDA, CDR2 SQIVND (reference sequence). The CDR3 length is 14 residues. V gave up 8 bases and J gave up 0 bases, with 10 bases separating them. The chain's CDR3 is CASRDRTNTGELFF. The CDR3, as DNA: TGTGCCAGTCGAGACAGGACGAACACCGGGGAGCTGTTTTTT.

About this clone itself: A much larger clonotype is one base distant, so this may be a read error. The chain has TRBV9 and TRBJ2-5, with unresolved D. CDR3 length: 13 residues. Trimming cost V 4 bases and J 4 bases, with 11 bases left between them. CDR1 and CDR2 (germline): SGDLS, YYNGEE. The CDR3 nucleotides read TGTGCCAGCAGCCGAGACGACTCAGAGACCCAGTACTTC. Its protein product is CASSRDDSETQYF.

Many counts were recorded for this clone. This chain connects TRBV18 to TRBJ1-1; 7 bases align to TRBD1. Germline V CDR1 and CDR2: KGHSH, LQKENI. There are 14 residues in the CDR3. V shed 3 bases and J 4 bases; nucleotides not matched to a gene: 5. CDR3 amino acids: CASSPSAGGTEAFF. In nucleotides, the CDR3 is TGTGCCAGCTCACCCTCGGCAGGGGGCACTGAAGCTTTCTTT.

Remarks on this clone: A much bigger clone sits one base away, suggesting this may be a read error. Other DNA sequences within the sample encode an identical CDR3. V usage is TRBV20-1 and J usage is TRBJ2-5, with D perhaps TRBD1 or TRBD2 (6 bases each). The CDR3 is 13 residues long. CDR1 is DFQATT, CDR2 SNEGSKA, per germline (reference sequence). The CDR3 region has the DNA TGCAGTGCCAGAGATACGGGGGCGGAGACCCAGTACTTC. The encoded protein is CSARDTGAETQYF.

This clone was seen repeatedly, ten times or more. The chain links TRBV14 to TRBJ2-2; 8 bases match TRBD2. This CDR3 spans 19 amino acids. CDR1 SGHDN and CDR2 FVKESK come from the germline V gene. Trimming took 0 bases from V and 4 from J; bases not matched to a gene: 13. The CDR3 here is CASSQEEPRLARSTGELFF. The CDR3 bases are TGTGCCAGCAGCCAAGAGGAGCCCCGACTAGCGAGGAGCACCGGGGAGCTGTTTTTT.

The table lists this clone with many counts. This CDR3 reads CASRGGGTYGYTF. The CDR3 region has the DNA TGTGCCAGCAGGGGGGGGGGGACCTATGGCTACACCTTC. The V and J genes are TRBV6-1 and TRBJ1-2, with a tentative D call TRBD1 (5 bases). The CDR3 covers 13 residues. The germline V gene encodes CDR1 MNHNS and CDR2 SASEGT. Trimming took 6 bases from V and 4 from J, leaving 12 bases between them.